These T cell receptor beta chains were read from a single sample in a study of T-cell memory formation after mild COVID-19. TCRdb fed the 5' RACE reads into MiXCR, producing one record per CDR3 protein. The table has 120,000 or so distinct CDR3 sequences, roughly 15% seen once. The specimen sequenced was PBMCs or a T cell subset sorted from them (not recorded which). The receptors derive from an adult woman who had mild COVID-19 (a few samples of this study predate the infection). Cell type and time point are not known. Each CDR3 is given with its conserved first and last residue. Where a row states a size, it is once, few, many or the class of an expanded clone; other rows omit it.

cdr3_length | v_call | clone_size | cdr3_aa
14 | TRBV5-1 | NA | CASSPGTGQETQYF
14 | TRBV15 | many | CATSRVPQSYEQYF
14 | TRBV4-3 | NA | CASSLGLEPNEQYF
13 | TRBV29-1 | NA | CSVLLGRDHEQYF
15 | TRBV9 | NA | CASSPRGHHMDGYTF
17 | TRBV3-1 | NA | CASSQDRLAGLGHEQFF
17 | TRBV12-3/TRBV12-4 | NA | CASSFFWPAGEFYEQFF
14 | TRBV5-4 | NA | CASSLAGGNYEQYF
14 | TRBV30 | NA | CAWNNGIDLYEQFF
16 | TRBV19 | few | CASSRNDRGKENEQFF
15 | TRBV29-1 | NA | CSLRTGTGVPETQYF
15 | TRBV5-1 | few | CASSRNRGAKNIQYF
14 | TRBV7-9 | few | CASSRLAGDGTQYF
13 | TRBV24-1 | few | CATSGGGRSGYTF
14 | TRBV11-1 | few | CASRRGQAAGELFF
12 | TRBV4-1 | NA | CASSQLTGPLHF
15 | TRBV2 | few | CASSGASQQNTEAFF
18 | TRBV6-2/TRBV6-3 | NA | CASSNGGLAPYSYNEQFF
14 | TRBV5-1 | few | CASTSRDRDYEQYF
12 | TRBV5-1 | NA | CASQVDSYEQYF
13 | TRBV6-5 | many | CASSSSSGNTIYF
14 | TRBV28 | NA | CASSPTNPGTEAFF
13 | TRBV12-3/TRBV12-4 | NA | CASSDWDRKRYTF